These 18 T cell receptor beta chains originate from one sample sequenced in a study of shared clonotypes between healthy human individuals. Libraries were prepared by immunoSEQ multiplex PCR; TCRdb keeps only in-frame clonotypes and omits some of them. Among 950,000 to 1,300,000 clones, under 80% were seen once, and the ten largest hold approximately 1.5%. The material sequenced was memory CD4+ T cells sorted from blood. Subset here: CD45RA-negative fraction. Receptors originate from a man between 18 and 35 years old in good health.

The V gene is TRBV11-3, the J gene TRBJ2-1; TRBD1 agrees at 9 bases. CDR3 size: 17 residues. Germline lookup yields CDR1 SGHNT and CDR2 YENEEA. V lost 4 bases and J lost 5; bases outside the gene matches: 12. CDR3 DNA: TGTGCCAGCAGCTCGTCCCGGGACAGGGTTCGGAACAATGAGCAGTTCTTC. Translation: CASSSSRDRVRNNEQFF.

This clone was seen a few times. The chain recombines TRBV6-5 with TRBJ1-6, with a weak D call TRBD1 (6 bases). Germline V gene sequence: CDR1 MNHEY, CDR2 SVGAGI. This CDR3 is built from 15 residues. Deletions cut 2 bases from V and 8 bases from J, with 13 bases between. The CDR3 DNA is TGTGCCAGCAGTTACACAACACAGGGTGATTCACCCCTCCACTTT. Translating it yields CASSYTTQGDSPLHF.

This clone was observed a few times. V usage is TRBV5-4 and J usage is TRBJ2-2, with D possibly called TRBD1 or TRBD2 (6 bases each). Trimming removed 4 bases from V and 3 bases from J, with 16 bases in between. Germline values: CDR1 SGHNT, CDR2 YYREEE (reference sequence). This CDR3 has 16 residues. CDR3 bases: TGTGCCAGCAGCGGCAGGTTGGGGGGCGACACCGGGGAGCTGTTTTTT. Translating it yields CASSGRLGGDTGELFF.

This sequence joins TRBV5-1 and TRBJ2-7; D is undetermined. The CDR3 is 12 amino acids. Trimming took off 6 bases at V and 3 bases at J, with 10 bases between the two ends. Germline assignment: CDR1 SGHRS and CDR2 YFSETQ. CDR3 loop: CASTGTNYEQYF. The CDR3 coding sequence is TGCGCCAGCACGGGCACCAACTACGAGCAGTACTTC. The variable domain in full, with the rest retrieved from reference TRBV5-1 and TRBJ2-7, is KAGVTQTPRYLIKTRGQQVTLSCSPISGHRSVSWYQQTPGQGLQFLFEYFSETQRNKGNFPGRFSGRQFSNSRSEMNVSTLELGDSALYLCASTGTNYEQYFGPGTRLTVT.

V gene TRBV4-1 combines with J gene TRBJ2-1; a possible D gene is TRBD1 (5 bases). Germline-derived CDR1 and CDR2 are MGHRA and YSYEKL. The V gene lost 3 bases and the J gene lost 2 bases, with 8 bases spanning the gap. This CDR3 spans 14 amino acids. DNA for the CDR3: TGCGCCAGCAGCCAGGTGGACACCTACAATGAGCAGTTCTTC. It yields the protein CASSQVDTYNEQFF.

The CDR3 loop is CASSSRDRENEKLFF. CDR3 coding DNA: TGTGCCAGCAGCTCGAGGGACAGGGAGAATGAAAAACTGTTTTTT. The chain links TRBV13 to TRBJ1-4, with 9 bases identical to TRBD1. V gave up 4 bases and J gave up 5 bases; unmatched junction bases: 5. Germline CDR1 reads PRHDT; CDR2 reads FYEKMQ (reference sequence). The CDR3 is 15 amino acids.

V gene TRBV10-1 combines with J gene TRBJ2-7; the D call may be TRBD1 or TRBD2 (6 bases each). The CDR3 loop spans 15 amino acids. CDR1 and CDR2 from the germline V gene are WNHNN and SYGVQD (reference sequence). V lost 2 bases, J lost 3 bases, and 14 bases lay in between. The CDR3 DNA reads as TGCGCCAGCAGTGAGGGGGGCGCGGGGAACTACGAGCAGTACTTC. This codes for CASSEGGAGNYEQYF.

V is TRBV7-9 and J is TRBJ1-1; a possible D gene is TRBD1 (5 bases). The CDR3 has 15 amino acids. The V gene's germline CDR1 is SEHNR and CDR2 FQNEAQ (reference sequence). Trimming shortened V by 1 base and J by 0 bases, and 9 bases separated the two germline ends. The CDR3 nucleotides read TGTGCCAGCAGCTTAGATGGCAGGGTGAACACTGAAGCTTTCTTT. It yields the protein CASSLDGRVNTEAFF.

This clone was observed a single time. The junction differs from germline at one of its ends, possibly a read error. The chain joins TRBV19 to TRBJ2-5; D is unresolved. CDR1 and CDR2 from the germline V gene are LNHDA and SQIVND (reference sequence). This CDR3 is built from 13 residues. CDR3 protein: CASSIEGQEAQYF. For the CDR3, the DNA is TGTGCCAGTAGTATAGAAGGTCAAGAGGCCCAGTACTTC.

V is TRBV10-3 and J is TRBJ1-2; TRBD1 agrees at 7 bases. CDR1 is ENHRY, CDR2 SYGVKD, per germline. The CDR3 runs to 15 residues. V was clipped by 3 bases and J by 8 bases; unmatched bases: 12. CDR3 protein: CAISDRAGGREGYTF. The CDR3 DNA reads TGTGCCATCAGTGACCGGGCAGGGGGACGGGAGGGCTACACCTTC.

This rearrangement joins TRBV5-6 to TRBJ2-3; no firm D call. CDR3 size: 12 residues. Germline values: CDR1 SGHDT, CDR2 YYEEEE. Trimming took off 3 bases at V and 3 bases at J, with 5 bases between the two ends. The CDR3 sequence is CASSSRTDTQYF. The CDR3 bases are TGTGCCAGCAGCTCCCGTACAGATACGCAGTATTTT.

The chain uses TRBV5-1 and TRBJ2-5; D is possibly TRBD1 (5 bases). Trimming shortened V by 0 bases and J by 3 bases, and 9 bases separated the two germline ends. CDR3 length equals 14 residues. CDR1 and CDR2 from the germline V gene are SGHRS and YFSETQ. CDR3 residues: CASSLAGREETQYF. The DNA for the CDR3 is TGCGCCAGCAGCTTGGCCGGCAGGGAAGAGACCCAGTACTTC.

The chain uses TRBV5-4 and TRBJ2-5; D not resolved. The CDR3 totals 13 residues. The V end was cut by 0 bases, the J end by 2 bases, with 5 bases between. Germline CDR1 and CDR2: SGHNT and YYREEE (reference sequence). CDR3 nucleotides: TGTGCCAGCAGCTTGGACCATCAAGAGACCCAGTACTTC. It translates to CASSLDHQETQYF.

The chain carries TRBV11-2 and TRBJ2-1; either TRBD1 or TRBD2 may supply D (5 bases each). CDR3 size: 15 residues. Germline lookup yields CDR1 SGHAT and CDR2 FQNNGV. Deletions cut 5 bases from V and 8 bases from J, with 19 bases between. DNA of the CDR3: TGTGCCAGCAGCCCCGGGACCAAAGCCGGCGATGAGCAGTTCTTC. This codes for CASSPGTKAGDEQFF.

This chain connects TRBV4-1 to TRBJ2-1; 8 nucleotides line up with TRBD1. The CDR3 runs 16 residues. CDR1 and CDR2 from the germline V gene are MGHRA and YSYEKL. Trimming cost V 1 base and J 9 bases; bases outside gene matches: 11. The CDR3 protein is CASSQVTRTGSGEQFF. The CDR3 DNA reads TGCGCCAGCAGCCAAGTAACGCGGACAGGGTCCGGTGAGCAGTTCTTC.

The chain recombines TRBV10-3 with TRBJ2-4; the D is unclear. V was pared by 2 bases and J by 0 bases, with 8 bases between. In germline, CDR1 is ENHRY, CDR2 SYGVKD. The CDR3 covers 15 residues. In DNA, the CDR3 is TGTGCCATCAGTGAGAAGGCCATAGCCAAAAACATTCAGTACTTC. Encoded protein: CAISEKAIAKNIQYF.

This clone was seen ten or more times. The sample has other DNA sequences that encode this CDR3 too. CDR3 nucleotide sequence: TGTGCCAGCTCACGAGGGATTGCAACTAATGAAAAACTGTTTTTT. The encoded protein is CASSRGIATNEKLFF. The rearrangement uses TRBV18 and TRBJ1-4; no clear D gene. This CDR3 spans 15 amino acids. The germline gives CDR1 KGHSH, CDR2 LQKENI. V was trimmed by 4 bases and J by 0 bases, leaving 9 bases between them.

The genes are TRBV7-8 and TRBJ2-5; D not resolved. Germline loops: CDR1 SGHVS, CDR2 FQNEAQ. The CDR3 runs to 13 residues. Trimming took off 2 bases at V and 4 bases at J, with 8 bases between the two ends. The CDR3 nucleotides are TGTGCCAGCAGCTTATACCCCCGAGAGACCCAGTACTTC. It codes for CASSLYPRETQYF.